A single sample is the source of the 24 T cell receptor beta chains below, sequenced in a study of OX40 agonist ivuxolimab in advanced cancers. Here immunoSEQ multiplex PCR was the method, and the copy in TCRdb shows in-frame clones only, minus some. This table holds over 80,000 clones, approximately 90% found once. This sample comprised CD4+ or CD8+ T cells sorted from blood, obtained in a trial of the OX40 agonist ivuxolimab. Source of these receptors: an adult with an advanced solid tumor such as melanoma, head and neck, liver or kidney cancer.

This sequence joins TRBV11-2 and TRBJ2-7, with 8 bases identical to TRBD2. The J segment lost 7 bases and the V segment lost 1 base, leaving 6 bases of the junction unmatched. The length of the CDR3 is 14 residues. The germline CDR1 and CDR2 sequences are SGHAT and FQNNGV. The CDR3 is CASSLVREAAEQYF. The CDR3, as DNA: TGTGCCAGCAGCTTAGTGCGGGAGGCCGCTGAGCAGTACTTC.

This clone was recorded a few times. This chain uses TRBV28 with TRBJ2-5, with D perhaps assigned TRBD1 or TRBD2 (7 bases each). V was trimmed by 4 bases and J by 2 bases, leaving 17 bases between them. The CDR3 is 16 amino acids. CDR1 MDHEN and CDR2 SYDVKM come from the germline V gene. As DNA, the CDR3 is TGTGCCAGCAGTTGGGGGGGGACAGTGGGACAAGAGACCCAGTACTTC. It codes for CASSWGGTVGQETQYF.

V is TRBV7-6 and J is TRBJ2-3, with 10 bases that match TRBD2. This CDR3 region has 16 residues. Germline CDR1 reads SGHVS; CDR2 reads FNYEAQ. J gave up 4 bases and V 2 bases, and 6 bases lay outside the gene matches. The CDR3 region has the DNA TGTGCCAGCAGCTTAAGGGCTAGCGGGAGTGCAGATACGCAGTATTTT. Translated: CASSLRASGSADTQYF.

The chain recombines TRBV2 with TRBJ2-7, with TRBD1 as a possible D gene (6 bases). Germline V gene sequence: CDR1 SNHLY, CDR2 FYNNEI. Trimming stripped 2 bases from V and 4 bases from J, with 9 bases between. This CDR3 has 13 amino acids. CDR3 in DNA: TGTGCCAGCAGTGAATCAGGGGAATACGAGCAGTACTTC. It codes for CASSESGEYEQYF.

V usage is TRBV7-3 and J usage is TRBJ2-2; D is ambiguous. Trimming removed 2 bases from V and 1 base from J, with 8 bases in between. This CDR3 comprises 15 residues. Germline V lookup: CDR1 SGHTA, CDR2 FQGTGA. CDR3 sequence reads: CASSLGQMNTGELFF. The CDR3 nucleotides are TGTGCCAGCAGCTTAGGGCAGATGAACACCGGGGAGCTGTTTTTT.

CDR3 coding DNA: TGTGCCAGTAGTCTCGGGGCGCAGGGGCATAACTATGGCTACACCTTC. The encoded protein is CASSLGAQGHNYGYTF. The chain has TRBV19 and TRBJ1-2, with D perhaps TRBD1 (6 bases). The length of the CDR3 is 16 residues. Trimming shortened V by 5 bases and J by 1 base, and 17 bases separated the two germline ends. Germline V gene data show CDR1 as LNHDA and CDR2 as SQIVND (reference sequence).

This clone appeared once. V gene TRBV10-3 combines with J gene TRBJ2-2, with D unresolved. The CDR3 contains 14 residues. From germline, CDR1 is ENHRY and CDR2 SYGVKD. The V gene lost 6 bases and the J gene lost 3 bases, with 11 bases spanning the gap. The CDR3 loop reads CAIRIRADTGELFF. The CDR3 region has the DNA TGTGCCATCAGGATCCGGGCGGACACCGGGGAGCTGTTTTTT.

The chain has TRBV19 and TRBJ2-3; possible D gene TRBD2, 6 bases. This CDR3 is built from 15 residues. In germline, CDR1 is LNHDA, CDR2 SQIVND (reference sequence). Between the trimmed V and J ends, which lost 4 bases and 2 bases, there was a span of 13 bases. The CDR3 nucleotides read TGTGCCAGTAGTACCCAGGGACTCATCACAGATACGCAGTATTTT. It is translated as CASSTQGLITDTQYF.

V usage is TRBV4-2 and J usage is TRBJ1-5; D uncertain. This CDR3 spans 14 amino acids. Germline CDR1 is LGHNA and CDR2 is YNFKEQ. The ends were cut back, 5 bases at V and 4 bases at J, with 12 bases in the middle. CDR3 region: CASSLARENQPQHF. In nucleotides, the CDR3 is TGTGCCAGCAGCTTGGCCCGGGAAAATCAGCCCCAGCATTTT.

V and J are TRBV28 and TRBJ1-5; perhaps TRBD1 as D (5 bases). Germline CDR1 and CDR2: MDHEN and SYDVKM. V lost 5 bases to trimming and J lost 0 bases, with 14 bases between them. The CDR3 runs 16 residues. The CDR3 DNA sequence: TGTGCCAGCAGTCCCCCTCGACAGTATAGCAATCAGCCCCAGCATTTT. Translation gives CASSPPRQYSNQPQHF.

This chain links TRBV7-2 with TRBJ2-5; perhaps TRBD2 as D (5 bases). This CDR3 contains 15 residues. Germline lookup yields CDR1 SGHTA and CDR2 FQGNSA. V lost 1 base to trimming and J lost 5 bases, with 14 bases between them. In DNA, the CDR3 is TGTGCCAGCAGCTTAGTTCGGGGTACCAGGGAGACCCAGTACTTC. It translates to CASSLVRGTRETQYF.

Only one count was recorded for this clone. This chain connects TRBV9 to TRBJ2-2; 13 bases are a match to TRBD2. J gave up 6 bases and V 0 bases, and 5 bases lay outside the gene matches. The V gene's germline CDR1 is SGDLS and CDR2 YYNGEE. The CDR3 totals 17 residues. The CDR3, as DNA: TGTGCCAGCAGCGTAGCTCTACTAGCGGGAGGGCCCGGGGAGCTGTTTTTT. This sequence encodes CASSVALLAGGPGELFF.

The V and J genes are TRBV30 and TRBJ2-1; D call uncertain. The CDR3 contains 12 residues. Germline V CDR1 and CDR2: GTSNPN, SVGIG (reference sequence). V gave up 0 bases and J gave up 8 bases, with 8 bases separating them. The CDR3 DNA reads as TGTGCCTGGAGTGTTATACCCCATGAGCAGTTCTTC. Translating gives CAWSVIPHEQFF.

This clone has a handful of counts. CDR3 bases: TGTGCCAGCAGCTTGGCCGGGCTGAAATATGGCTACACCTTC. It translates to CASSLAGLKYGYTF. The rearrangement joins TRBV5-8 to TRBJ1-2; D call uncertain. The CDR3 consists of 14 residues. The V and J ends lost 0 bases and 5 bases respectively, with 11 bases between them. Germline V gene lookup returns CDR1 SGHTS and CDR2 YDEGEE.

The V call is TRBV28, the J call TRBJ1-4; D unresolved. The CDR3 is 13 amino acids. Trimming left V 2 bases short and J 4 bases short, with 5 bases between. The V gene's germline CDR1 is MDHEN and CDR2 SYDVKM. The CDR3 nucleotides are TGTGCCAGCAGTTTAAGGGATAATGAAAAACTGTTTTTT. Its protein is CASSLRDNEKLFF.

This rearrangement joins TRBV28 to TRBJ1-3; D might be TRBD1 (5 bases). Germline V gene sequence: CDR1 MDHEN, CDR2 SYDVKM. Trimming left V 6 bases short and J 4 bases short, with 13 bases between. The CDR3 is 14 residues long. The CDR3 DNA sequence: TGTGCCAGCAGGTCTACAGGAGGCGGAAACACCATATATTTT. Its translation is CASRSTGGGNTIYF.

V usage is TRBV6-5 and J usage is TRBJ2-5; TRBD1 matches 10 bases. CDR1 and CDR2 from the germline V gene are MNHEY and SVGAGI. V shed 6 bases, J shed 5 bases, and the junction held 6 bases outside the gene matches. The CDR3 length is 14 residues. The CDR3 is CASSRTGGVETQYF. CDR3 nucleotide sequence: TGTGCCAGCAGCCGGACAGGGGGTGTGGAGACCCAGTACTTC.

The chain uses TRBV4-2 and TRBJ1-3; D possibly corresponds to TRBD1 (5 bases). The V and J ends lost 0 bases and 3 bases respectively, with 18 bases between them. From germline, CDR1 is LGHNA and CDR2 YNFKEQ. This CDR3 is 18 amino acids long. The chain's CDR3 is CASSQDTTELASGNTIYF. The CDR3 DNA reads TGTGCCAGCAGCCAAGATACGACAGAGTTGGCCAGTGGAAACACCATATATTTT.

This chain connects TRBV15 to TRBJ2-2, with TRBD2 matching 11 bases. This CDR3 comprises 15 residues. Germline loops: CDR1 LNHNV, CDR2 YYDKDF (reference sequence). The junction had 6 bases not matched to a gene; V was cut back by 5 bases and J by 7 bases. The CDR3 DNA follows: TGTGCCACCAGCGGTAGCGGGAGGGCCGACGGGGAGCTGTTTTTT. It codes for CATSGSGRADGELFF.

Points on this clone: This sample also contains other DNA sequences that code for the same CDR3. This chain connects TRBV18 to TRBJ2-3; unclear D gene. The CDR3 has 12 residues. Germline V gives CDR1 KGHSH, CDR2 LQKENI. V lost 0 bases and J 2 bases, leaving 0 bases between the germline ends. The CDR3 reads CASSPPTDTQYF. The CDR3 nucleotides are TGTGCCAGCTCACCACCCACAGATACGCAGTATTTT.

The chain links TRBV7-3 to TRBJ1-1; possible D gene TRBD1, 5 bases. This CDR3 has 14 residues. The germline V and J ends were trimmed by 5 bases and 4 bases, with 14 bases remaining between them. Germline V gene data show CDR1 as SGHTA and CDR2 as FQGTGA. CDR3: CASSQGVGSTEAFF. CDR3 nucleotide sequence: TGTGCCAGCAGCCAAGGGGTCGGGAGCACTGAAGCTTTCTTT.

This chain uses TRBV7-9 with TRBJ1-4; 8 bases align to TRBD1. The CDR3 contains 15 residues. Trimming cost V 4 bases and J 7 bases; bases outside gene matches: 8. The germline V gene encodes CDR1 SEHNR and CDR2 FQNEAQ (reference sequence). The CDR3 here is CASSSTGGTGEKLFF. CDR3 DNA sequence: TGTGCCAGCAGCTCTACAGGGGGGACGGGTGAAAAACTGTTTTTT.

This clone has only one observation. The rearrangement uses TRBV4-1 and TRBJ2-1; 12 nucleotides match TRBD2. Trimming at V came to 1 base and at J to 6 bases, leaving 1 base not matched to a gene. Germline loops: CDR1 MGHRA, CDR2 YSYEKL. CDR3 length equals 15 residues. The CDR3 DNA reads TGCGCCAGCAGCCAAGGACTAGCGGGAGCCAATGAGCAGTTCTTC. Residues: CASSQGLAGANEQFF.

This clone showed up just a few times. The chain employs TRBV29-1 and TRBJ1-1, with unresolved D. Trimming removed 7 bases at V and 1 base at J, with 7 bases between. The CDR3 spans 11 residues. Germline-derived CDR1 and CDR2 are SQVTM and ANQGSEA. The CDR3 reads CSGQTNTEAFF. The CDR3 DNA is TGCAGCGGACAAACGAACACTGAAGCTTTCTTT.